The T cell receptor (beta chain) described here comes from a study of blood T cell repertoires in COVID-19 (dated by TCRdb to 2020 to 2021). Concerning the study at large: Samples covering the acute and convalescent phases of COVID-19 were provided by collaborators in the United States, Italy and Spain. The repertoires were released in a freely available public database meant as a resource for research on the immune response to SARS-CoV-2. The samples were drawn from two sources: the first 160 participants of the ongoing ImmuneRACE study, and 1,200 or so subjects contributed by 6 global collaborators. Sample metadata almost always included a de-identified subject ID, COVID-19 status, age in years and sex. The dataset comprised deeply sampled blood TCRbeta repertoires from subjects exposed to, actively infected with, or recovered from COVID-19. The material from the prospective study consisted of cDNA or gDNA derived from T cells, B-cell-depleted T cells, or PBMCs. Where available, HLA class I and class II types were taken from metadata supplied by the sample provider and were not determined by assay-based typing.

The collaborating institutions used their own protocols to collect whole blood in K2EDTA tubes. For TCRbeta analysis, collaborators shipped samples as frozen whole blood, isolated PBMCs, or DNA extracted from either of those sample types. CDR1 and CDR2 are drawn from the germline V gene: MGHDK, SYGVNS. Measured from the cysteine to the phenylalanine, the CDR3 is 14 residues long. This entry keeps only the CDR3 DNA: 42 bases, framed from base 1. V and J are truncated by 6 bases and 5 bases respectively, leaving an intervening sequence of 17 bases. The immunoSEQ Assay, a bias-controlled multiplex PCR, was used to amplify TCRbeta CDR3 regions from genomic DNA. As for the original processing: The number of nucleated cells in each sample was estimated by amplification of reference gene primers within the assay. Sequence reads were collapsed and filtered to measure the absolute abundance of every unique TCRbeta CDR3 rearrangement. For each sample, productive Simpson clonality was calculated by taking the square root of Simpson's diversity index across productive rearrangements. TCRdb provides this immuneACCESS table in a form limited to in-frame rearrangements. Some clones are lacking; in checked studies, under half of them reflect an unresolved V gene, and why the rest are absent is not known. V, J and clone size derive from that table, while D and trimming were established from the DNA sequence. Counted in this sample were about 160,000 clones; roughly 88% of them appeared once. Together, the top ten hold 8% to 9.5% of the sample.

Study-wide conclusions, independent of this receptor: The quantity of clinical and demographic metadata differed by source and by participant and was supplied without curation.

Concerning this clone itself: Which antigen it targets is not known. No base-level quality is on record; no much larger clone is a single base apart.

The sequencing input was peripheral blood. This receptor was obtained from a woman aged 80 or over with active or convalescent COVID-19. The rearrangement joined TRBV25-1 to TRBJ2-7, with TRBD2 perhaps the D gene, on 5 matching bases. The nucleotides read TGTGCCAGCAGCCGAACCGCGGGTGTGGACGAGCAGTACTTC. Translated, it reads CASSRTAGVDEQYF.